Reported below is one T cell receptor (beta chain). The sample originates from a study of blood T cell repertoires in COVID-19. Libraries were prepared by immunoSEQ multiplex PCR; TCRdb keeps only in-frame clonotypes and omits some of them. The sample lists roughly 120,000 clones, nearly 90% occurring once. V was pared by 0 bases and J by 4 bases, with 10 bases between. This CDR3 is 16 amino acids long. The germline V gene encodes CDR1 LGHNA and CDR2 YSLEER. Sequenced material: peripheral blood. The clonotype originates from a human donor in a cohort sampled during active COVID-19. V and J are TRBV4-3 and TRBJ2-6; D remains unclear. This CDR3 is CASSQDLGAGANVLTF. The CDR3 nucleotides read TGCGCCAGCAGCCAAGATTTAGGAGCAGGGGCCAACGTCCTGACTTTC.